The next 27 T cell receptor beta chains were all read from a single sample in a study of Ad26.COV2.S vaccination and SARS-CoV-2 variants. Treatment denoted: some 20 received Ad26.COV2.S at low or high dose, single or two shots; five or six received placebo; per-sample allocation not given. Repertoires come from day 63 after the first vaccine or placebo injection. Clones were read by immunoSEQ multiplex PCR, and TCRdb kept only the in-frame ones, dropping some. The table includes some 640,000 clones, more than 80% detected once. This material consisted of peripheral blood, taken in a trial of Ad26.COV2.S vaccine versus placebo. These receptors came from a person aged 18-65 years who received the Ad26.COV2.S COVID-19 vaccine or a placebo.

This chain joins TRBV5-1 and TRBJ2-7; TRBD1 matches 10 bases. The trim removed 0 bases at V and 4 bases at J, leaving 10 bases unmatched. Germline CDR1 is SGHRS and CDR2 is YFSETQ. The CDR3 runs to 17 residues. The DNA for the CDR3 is TGCGCCAGCAGCTTGGCCGGTAATTGGGACAGGGGTTACGAGCAGTACTTC. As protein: CASSLAGNWDRGYEQYF. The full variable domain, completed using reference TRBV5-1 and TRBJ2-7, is KAGVTQTPRYLIKTRGQQVTLSCSPISGHRSVSWYQQTPGQGLQFLFEYFSETQRNKGNFPGRFSGRQFSNSRSEMNVSTLELGDSALYLCASSLAGNWDRGYEQYFGPGTRLTVT.

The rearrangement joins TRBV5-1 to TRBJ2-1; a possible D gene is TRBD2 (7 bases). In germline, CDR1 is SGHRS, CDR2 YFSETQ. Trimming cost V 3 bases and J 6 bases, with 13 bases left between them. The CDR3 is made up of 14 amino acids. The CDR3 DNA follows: TGCGCCAGCAGCTGGGGGGGGCCGAGCAATGAGCAGTTCTTC. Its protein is CASSWGGPSNEQFF. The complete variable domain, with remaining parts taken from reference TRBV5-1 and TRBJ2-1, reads KAGVTQTPRYLIKTRGQQVTLSCSPISGHRSVSWYQQTPGQGLQFLFEYFSETQRNKGNFPGRFSGRQFSNSRSEMNVSTLELGDSALYLCASSWGGPSNEQFFGPGTRLTVL.

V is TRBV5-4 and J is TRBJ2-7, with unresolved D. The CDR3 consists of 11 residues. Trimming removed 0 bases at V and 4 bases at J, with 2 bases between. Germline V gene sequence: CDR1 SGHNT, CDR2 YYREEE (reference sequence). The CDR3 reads CASSLAYEQYF. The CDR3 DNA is TGTGCCAGCAGCTTGGCGTACGAGCAGTACTTC.

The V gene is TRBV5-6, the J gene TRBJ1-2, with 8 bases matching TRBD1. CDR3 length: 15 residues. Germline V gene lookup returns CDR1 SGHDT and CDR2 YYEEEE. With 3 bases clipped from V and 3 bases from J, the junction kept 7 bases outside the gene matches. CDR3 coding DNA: TGTGCCAGCAGCTCCTGGACAGGGAGGGACTATGGCTACACCTTC. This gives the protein CASSSWTGRDYGYTF.

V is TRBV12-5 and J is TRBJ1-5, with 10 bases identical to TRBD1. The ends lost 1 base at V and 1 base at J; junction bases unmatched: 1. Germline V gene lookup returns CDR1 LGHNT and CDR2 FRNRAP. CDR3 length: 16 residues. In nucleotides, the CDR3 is TGTGCTAGTGGTTTGGCGGGACAGGGGAGCAATCAGCCCCAGCATTTT. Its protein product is CASGLAGQGSNQPQHF.

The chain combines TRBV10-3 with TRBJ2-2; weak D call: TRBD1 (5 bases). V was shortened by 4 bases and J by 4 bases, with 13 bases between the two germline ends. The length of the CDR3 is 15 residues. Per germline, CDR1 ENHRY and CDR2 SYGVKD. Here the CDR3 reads CAISVGGASTGELFF. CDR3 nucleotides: TGTGCCATCAGTGTTGGTGGGGCCTCCACCGGGGAGCTGTTTTTT.

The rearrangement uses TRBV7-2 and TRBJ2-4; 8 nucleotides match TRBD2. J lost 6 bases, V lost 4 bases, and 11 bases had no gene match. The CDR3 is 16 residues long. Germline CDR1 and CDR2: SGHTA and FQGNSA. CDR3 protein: CASSSQTSVTGNIQYF. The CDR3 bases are TGTGCCAGCAGCTCTCAGACTAGCGTTACGGGAAACATTCAGTACTTC.

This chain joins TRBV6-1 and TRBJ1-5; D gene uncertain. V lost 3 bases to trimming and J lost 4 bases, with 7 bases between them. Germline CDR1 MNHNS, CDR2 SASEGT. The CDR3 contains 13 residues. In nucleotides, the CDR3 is TGTGCCAGCAGTGACCCCGGGAATCAGCCCCAGCATTTT. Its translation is CASSDPGNQPQHF.

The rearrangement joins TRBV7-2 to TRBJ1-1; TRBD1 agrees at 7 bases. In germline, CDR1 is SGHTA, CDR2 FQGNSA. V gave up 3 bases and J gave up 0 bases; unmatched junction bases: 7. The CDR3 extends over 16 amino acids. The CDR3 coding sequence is TGTGCCAGCAGCTTGGCAGGGGGGGTCATGAACACTGAAGCTTTCTTT. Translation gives CASSLAGGVMNTEAFF.

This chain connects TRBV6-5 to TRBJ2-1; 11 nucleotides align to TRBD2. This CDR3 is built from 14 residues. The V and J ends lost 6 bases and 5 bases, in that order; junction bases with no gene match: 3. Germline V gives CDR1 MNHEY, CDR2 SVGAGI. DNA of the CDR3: TGTGCCAGCAGGGGACTAGCGGTTGACAATGAGCAGTTCTTC. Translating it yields CASRGLAVDNEQFF.

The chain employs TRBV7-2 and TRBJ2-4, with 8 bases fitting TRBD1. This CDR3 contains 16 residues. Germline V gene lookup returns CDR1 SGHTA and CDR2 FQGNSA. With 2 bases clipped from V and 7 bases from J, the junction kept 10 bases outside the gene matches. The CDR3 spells CASSLREPGGKNIQYF. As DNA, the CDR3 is TGTGCCAGCAGCTTAAGGGAACCAGGGGGCAAGAACATTCAGTACTTC.

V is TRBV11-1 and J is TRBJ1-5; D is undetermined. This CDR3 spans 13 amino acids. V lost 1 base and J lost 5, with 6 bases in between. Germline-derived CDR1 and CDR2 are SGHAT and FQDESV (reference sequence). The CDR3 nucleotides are TGTGCCAGCAGCTTAGAATTCCATCAGCCCCAGCATTTT. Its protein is CASSLEFHQPQHF.

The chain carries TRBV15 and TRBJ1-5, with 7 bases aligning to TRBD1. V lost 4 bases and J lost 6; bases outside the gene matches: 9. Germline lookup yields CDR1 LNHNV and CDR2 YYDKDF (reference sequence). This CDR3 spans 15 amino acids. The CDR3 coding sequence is TGTGCCACCAGCAACCCCGACAGGGAGTCTCAGCCCCAGCATTTT. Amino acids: CATSNPDRESQPQHF.

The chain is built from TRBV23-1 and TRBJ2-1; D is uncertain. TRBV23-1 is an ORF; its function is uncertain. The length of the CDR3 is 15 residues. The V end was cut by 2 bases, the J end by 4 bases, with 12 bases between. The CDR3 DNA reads TGCGCCAGCAGTCAACGGGCCTTACCTTACAATGAGCAGTTCTTC. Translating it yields CASSQRALPYNEQFF.

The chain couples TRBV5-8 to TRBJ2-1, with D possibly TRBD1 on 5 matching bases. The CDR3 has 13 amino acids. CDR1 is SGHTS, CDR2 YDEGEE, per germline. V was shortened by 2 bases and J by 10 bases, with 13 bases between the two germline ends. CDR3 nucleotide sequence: TGTGCCAGCAGCTTCTCAGGGCTACGGGAGCAGTTCTTC. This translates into CASSFSGLREQFF.

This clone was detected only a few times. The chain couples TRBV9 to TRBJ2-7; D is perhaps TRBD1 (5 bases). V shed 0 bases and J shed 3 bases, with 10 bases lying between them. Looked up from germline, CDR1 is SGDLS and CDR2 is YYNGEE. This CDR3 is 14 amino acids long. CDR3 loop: CASSVAFTGYEQYF. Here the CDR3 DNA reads TGTGCCAGCAGCGTAGCTTTTACAGGCTACGAGCAGTACTTC.

The CDR3 DNA is TGTGCCAGTAGTGATCGGGGCGGCAATGAAAAACTGTTTTTT. Protein sequence: CASSDRGGNEKLFF. The rearrangement uses TRBV19 and TRBJ1-4; a possible D gene is TRBD1 (5 bases). V was cut by 5 bases and J by 5 bases, with 12 bases left in between. This CDR3 region has 14 residues. From germline, CDR1 is LNHDA and CDR2 SQIVND (reference sequence).

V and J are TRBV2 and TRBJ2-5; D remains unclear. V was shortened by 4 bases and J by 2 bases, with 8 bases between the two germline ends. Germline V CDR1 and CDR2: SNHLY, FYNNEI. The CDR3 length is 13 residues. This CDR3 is CASSGARQETQYF. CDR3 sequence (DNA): TGTGCCAGCAGTGGAGCTAGACAAGAGACCCAGTACTTC.

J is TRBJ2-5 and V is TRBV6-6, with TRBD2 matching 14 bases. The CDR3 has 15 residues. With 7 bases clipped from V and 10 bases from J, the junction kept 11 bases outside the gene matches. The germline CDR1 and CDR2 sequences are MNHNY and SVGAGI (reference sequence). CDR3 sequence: CASNGRGLAGDVQYF. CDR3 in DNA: TGTGCCAGCAACGGGAGGGGACTAGCGGGAGATGTCCAGTACTTC.

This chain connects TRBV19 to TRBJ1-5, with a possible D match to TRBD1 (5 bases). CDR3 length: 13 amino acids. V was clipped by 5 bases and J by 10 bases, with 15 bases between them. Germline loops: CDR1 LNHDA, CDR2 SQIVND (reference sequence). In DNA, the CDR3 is TGTGCCAGTAGTCGCAGGGACGTAGGACCCCAGCATTTT. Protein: CASSRRDVGPQHF.

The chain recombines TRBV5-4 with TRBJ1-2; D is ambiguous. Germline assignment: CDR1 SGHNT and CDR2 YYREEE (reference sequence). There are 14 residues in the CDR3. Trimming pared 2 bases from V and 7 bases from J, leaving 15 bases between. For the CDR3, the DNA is TGTGCCAGCAGCTTATCCGCAGCTGGGTCTGGCTACACCTTC. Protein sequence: CASSLSAAGSGYTF.

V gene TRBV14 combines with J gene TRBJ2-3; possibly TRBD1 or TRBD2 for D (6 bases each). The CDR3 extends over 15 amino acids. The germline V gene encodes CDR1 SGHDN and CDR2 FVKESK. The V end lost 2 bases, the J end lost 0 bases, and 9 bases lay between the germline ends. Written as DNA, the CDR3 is TGTGCCAGCAGCCAACAGGGGACTAGCACAGATACGCAGTATTTT. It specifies CASSQQGTSTDTQYF.

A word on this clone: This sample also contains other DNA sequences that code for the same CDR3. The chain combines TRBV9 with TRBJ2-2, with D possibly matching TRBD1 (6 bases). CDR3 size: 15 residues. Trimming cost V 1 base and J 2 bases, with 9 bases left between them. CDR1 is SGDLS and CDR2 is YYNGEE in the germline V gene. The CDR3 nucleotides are TGTGCCAGCAGCGTATCAGGGGTAAACACCGGGGAGCTGTTTTTT. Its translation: CASSVSGVNTGELFF.

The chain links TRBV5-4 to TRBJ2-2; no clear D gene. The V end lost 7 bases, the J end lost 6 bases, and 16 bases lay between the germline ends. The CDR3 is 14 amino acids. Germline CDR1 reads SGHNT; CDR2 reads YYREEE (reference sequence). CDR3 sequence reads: CASSMRGVPGELFF. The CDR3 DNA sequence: TGTGCCAGCTCGATGCGTGGGGTCCCCGGGGAGCTGTTTTTT.

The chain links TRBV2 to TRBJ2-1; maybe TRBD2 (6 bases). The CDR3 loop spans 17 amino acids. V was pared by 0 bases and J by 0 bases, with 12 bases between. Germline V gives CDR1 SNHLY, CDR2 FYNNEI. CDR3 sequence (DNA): TGTGCCAGCAGTGAAGCAGGCGGGACGAGCTCCTACAATGAGCAGTTCTTC. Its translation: CASSEAGGTSSYNEQFF.

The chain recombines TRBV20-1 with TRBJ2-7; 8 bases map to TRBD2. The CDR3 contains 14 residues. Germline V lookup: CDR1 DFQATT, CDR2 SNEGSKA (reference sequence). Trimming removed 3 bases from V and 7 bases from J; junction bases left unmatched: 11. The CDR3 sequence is CSASTTSALREQYF. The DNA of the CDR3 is TGCAGTGCTAGTACGACTAGCGCCCTACGAGAGCAGTACTTC.

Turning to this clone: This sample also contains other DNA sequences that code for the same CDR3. CDR3 nucleotide sequence: TGTGCCAGCAGTTATGGGGGTAGCACAGATACGCAGTATTTT. Its translation is CASSYGGSTDTQYF. The chain couples TRBV6-5 to TRBJ2-3; D might be TRBD1 or TRBD2, each matching 5 bases. Germline CDR1 MNHEY, CDR2 SVGAGI. Trimming left V 3 bases short and J 0 bases short, with 7 bases between. The CDR3 is 14 amino acids.